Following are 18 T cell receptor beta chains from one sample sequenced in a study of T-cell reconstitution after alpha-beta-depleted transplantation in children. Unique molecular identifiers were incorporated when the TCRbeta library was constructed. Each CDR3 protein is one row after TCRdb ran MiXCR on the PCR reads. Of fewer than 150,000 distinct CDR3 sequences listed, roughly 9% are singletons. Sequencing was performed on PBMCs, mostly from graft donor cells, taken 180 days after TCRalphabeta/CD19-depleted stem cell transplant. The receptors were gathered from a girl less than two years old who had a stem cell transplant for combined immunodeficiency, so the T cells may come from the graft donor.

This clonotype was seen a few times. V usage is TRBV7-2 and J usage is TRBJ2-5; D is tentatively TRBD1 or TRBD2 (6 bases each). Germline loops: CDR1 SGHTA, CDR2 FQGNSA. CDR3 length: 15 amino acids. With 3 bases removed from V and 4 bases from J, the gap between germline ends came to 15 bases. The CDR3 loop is CASSFGQRGAETQYF. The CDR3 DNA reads TGTGCCAGCAGCTTCGGACAGAGGGGGGCAGAGACCCAGTACTTC.

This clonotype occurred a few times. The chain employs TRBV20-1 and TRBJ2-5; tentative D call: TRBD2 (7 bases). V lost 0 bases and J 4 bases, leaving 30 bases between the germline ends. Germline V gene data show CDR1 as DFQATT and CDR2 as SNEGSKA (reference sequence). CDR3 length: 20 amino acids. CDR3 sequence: CSARDHGGAPLAAMGETQYF. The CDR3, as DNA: TGCAGTGCTAGAGATCATGGGGGGGCGCCGCTAGCGGCAATGGGAGAGACCCAGTACTTC.

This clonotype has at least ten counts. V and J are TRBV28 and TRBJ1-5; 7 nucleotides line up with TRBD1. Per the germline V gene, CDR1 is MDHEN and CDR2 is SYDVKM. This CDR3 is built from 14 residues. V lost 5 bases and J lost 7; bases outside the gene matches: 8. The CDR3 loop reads CASSHRQGWQPQHF. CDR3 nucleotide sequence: TGTGCCAGCAGTCATAGACAGGGTTGGCAGCCCCAGCATTTT. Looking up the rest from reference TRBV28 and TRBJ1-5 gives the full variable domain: DVKVTQSSRYLVKRTGEKVFLECVQDMDHENMFWYRQDPGLGLRLIYFSYDVKMKEKGDIPEGYSVSREKKERFSLILESASTNQTSMYLCASSHRQGWQPQHFGDGTRLSIL.

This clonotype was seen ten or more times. CDR3 in amino acids: CASSGAQETQYF. Here the CDR3 DNA reads TGTGCCAGCAGTGGGGCCCAAGAGACCCAGTACTTC. This sequence joins TRBV6-1 and TRBJ2-5; the D is unclear. The CDR3 consists of 12 residues. V lost 4 bases to trimming and J lost 1 base, with 4 bases between them. Germline CDR1 reads MNHNS; CDR2 reads SASEGT.

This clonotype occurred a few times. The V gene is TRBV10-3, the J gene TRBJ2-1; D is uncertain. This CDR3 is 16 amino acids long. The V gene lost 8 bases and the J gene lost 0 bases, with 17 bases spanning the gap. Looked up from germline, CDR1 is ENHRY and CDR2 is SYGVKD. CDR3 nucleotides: TGTGCCATCGCCAACAAGGATAAGATCTCCTACAATGAGCAGTTCTTC. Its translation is CAIANKDKISYNEQFF.

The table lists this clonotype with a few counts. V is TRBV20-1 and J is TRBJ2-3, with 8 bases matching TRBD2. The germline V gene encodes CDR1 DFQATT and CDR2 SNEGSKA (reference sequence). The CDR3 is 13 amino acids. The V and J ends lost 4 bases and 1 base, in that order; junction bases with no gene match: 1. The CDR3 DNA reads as TGCAGTGCTAAGACTAGCGGCACAGATACGCAGTATTTT. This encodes CSAKTSGTDTQYF.

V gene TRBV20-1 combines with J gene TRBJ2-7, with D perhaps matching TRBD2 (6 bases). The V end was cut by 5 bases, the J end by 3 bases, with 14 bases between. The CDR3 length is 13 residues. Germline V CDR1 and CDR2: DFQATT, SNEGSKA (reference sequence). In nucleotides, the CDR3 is TGCAGTGCTGATTCCGGGGAGGACTACGAGCAGTACTTC. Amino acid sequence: CSADSGEDYEQYF.

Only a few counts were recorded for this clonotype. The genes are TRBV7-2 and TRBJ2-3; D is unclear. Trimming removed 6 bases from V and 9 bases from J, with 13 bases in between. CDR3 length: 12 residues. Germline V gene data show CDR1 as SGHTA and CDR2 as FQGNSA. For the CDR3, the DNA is TGTGCCAGCAGGGACGTGGCGAGAACGCAGTATTTT. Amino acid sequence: CASRDVARTQYF.

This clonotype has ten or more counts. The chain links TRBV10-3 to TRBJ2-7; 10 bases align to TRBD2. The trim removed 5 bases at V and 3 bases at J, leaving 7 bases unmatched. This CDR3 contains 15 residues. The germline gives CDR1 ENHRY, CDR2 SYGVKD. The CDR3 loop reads CAISPGTSEFYEQYF. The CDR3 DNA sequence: TGTGCCATCAGTCCCGGGACTAGCGAATTCTACGAGCAGTACTTC.

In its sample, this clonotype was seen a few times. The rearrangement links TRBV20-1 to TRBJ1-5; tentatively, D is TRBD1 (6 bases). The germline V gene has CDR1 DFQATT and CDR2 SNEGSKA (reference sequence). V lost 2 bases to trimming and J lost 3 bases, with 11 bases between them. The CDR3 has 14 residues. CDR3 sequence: CSARPDRSNQPQHF. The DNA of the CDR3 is TGCAGTGCTAGACCAGACAGGTCCAATCAGCCCCAGCATTTT.

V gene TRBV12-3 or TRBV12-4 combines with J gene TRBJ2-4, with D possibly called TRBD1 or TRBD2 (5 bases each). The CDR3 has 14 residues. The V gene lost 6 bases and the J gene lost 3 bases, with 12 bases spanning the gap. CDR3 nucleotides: TGTGCCAGCAGGAGAAGGGACCTCAAAAACATTCAGTACTTC. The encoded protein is CASRRRDLKNIQYF.

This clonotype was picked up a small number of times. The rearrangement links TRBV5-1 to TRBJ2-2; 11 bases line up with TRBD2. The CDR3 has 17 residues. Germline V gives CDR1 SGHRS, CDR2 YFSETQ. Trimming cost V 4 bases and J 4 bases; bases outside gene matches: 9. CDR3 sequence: CASSPLTSGTSTGELFF. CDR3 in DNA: TGCGCCAGCAGCCCCCTGACTAGCGGGACGTCCACCGGGGAGCTGTTTTTT.

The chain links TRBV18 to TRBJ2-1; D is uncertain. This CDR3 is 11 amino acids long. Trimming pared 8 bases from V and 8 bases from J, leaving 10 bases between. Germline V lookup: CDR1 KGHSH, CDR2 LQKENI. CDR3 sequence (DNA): TGTGCCAGCGCAGTCGTCCATGAGCAGTTCTTC. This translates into CASAVVHEQFF.

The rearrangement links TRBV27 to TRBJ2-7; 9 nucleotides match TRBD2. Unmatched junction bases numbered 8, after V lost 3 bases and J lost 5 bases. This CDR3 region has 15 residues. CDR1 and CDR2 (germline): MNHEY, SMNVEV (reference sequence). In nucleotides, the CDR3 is TGTGCCAGCAGTTTTATCGCGGGGGGGCCCCACGAGCAGTACTTC. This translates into CASSFIAGGPHEQYF.

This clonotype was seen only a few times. CDR3: CASSPRDPLRRGYTF. Written as DNA, the CDR3 is TGTGCCAGCAGTCCTCGGGACCCGCTGAGGCGGGGCTACACCTTC. This chain uses TRBV12-3 or TRBV12-4 with TRBJ1-2; maybe TRBD1 (5 bases). The CDR3 extends over 15 amino acids. Trimming removed 5 bases from V and 8 bases from J, with 21 bases in between.

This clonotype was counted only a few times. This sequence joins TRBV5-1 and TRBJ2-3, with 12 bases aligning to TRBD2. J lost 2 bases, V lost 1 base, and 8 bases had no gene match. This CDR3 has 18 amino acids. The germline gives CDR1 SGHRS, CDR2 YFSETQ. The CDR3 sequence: CASSLRTGLAGYTDTQYF. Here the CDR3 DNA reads TGCGCCAGCAGCTTGCGCACGGGACTAGCGGGCTACACAGATACGCAGTATTTT.

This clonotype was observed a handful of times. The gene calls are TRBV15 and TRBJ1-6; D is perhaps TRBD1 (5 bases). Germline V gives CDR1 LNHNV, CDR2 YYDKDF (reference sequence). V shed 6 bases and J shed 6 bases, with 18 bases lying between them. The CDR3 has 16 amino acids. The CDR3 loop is CATSPGRVGANSPLHF. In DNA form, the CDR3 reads TGTGCCACCAGTCCCGGTCGGGTCGGGGCTAATTCACCCCTCCACTTT.

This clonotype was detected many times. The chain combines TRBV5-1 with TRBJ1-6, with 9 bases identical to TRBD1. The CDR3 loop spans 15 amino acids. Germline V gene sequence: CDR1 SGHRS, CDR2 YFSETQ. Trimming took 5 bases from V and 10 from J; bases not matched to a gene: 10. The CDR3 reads CASSSTGQGGSPLHF. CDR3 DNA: TGCGCCAGCAGTTCTACGGGACAGGGAGGATCACCCCTCCACTTT.